A single sample gave rise to the 22 T cell receptor beta chains below, sequenced in a study of identical twins. TCRdb independently ran MiXCR on the 5' RACE reads; one entry per CDR3 protein. The repertoire holds approximately 500,000 distinct CDR3 sequences, with 12% to 15% as singletons. This sample also belongs to another study, concerning yellow fever vaccine responses in identical twins.

Material: CD4+ T cells sorted from blood. All receptors come from a young woman in good health.

J is TRBJ2-2 and V is TRBV10-3, with D possibly being TRBD2 (5 bases). This CDR3 spans 14 amino acids. Germline CDR1 and CDR2: ENHRY and SYGVKD. Trimming removed 2 bases at V and 1 base at J, with 5 bases between. CDR3 region: CAISEGLNTGELFF. DNA of the CDR3: TGTGCCATCAGTGAGGGACTGAACACCGGGGAGCTGTTTTTT.

V is TRBV24-1 and J is TRBJ2-5, with 10 bases fitting TRBD1. The ends lost 9 bases at V and 2 bases at J; junction bases unmatched: 11. The CDR3 consists of 16 residues. Germline-derived CDR1 and CDR2 are KGHDR and SFDVKD. CDR3 sequence reads: CATGQGVSSGQETQYF. CDR3 coding DNA: TGTGCCACCGGACAGGGGGTGTCTAGCGGACAAGAGACCCAGTACTTC.

This clonotype showed up many times. This rearrangement joins TRBV12-3 or TRBV12-4 to TRBJ2-1, with 10 positions matching TRBD2. Trimming cost V 5 bases and J 1 base; bases outside gene matches: 8. The CDR3 runs to 17 residues. CDR3 bases: TGTGCCAGCAGTCCTCACCCTAGCGGGAGTTCCTACAATGAGCAGTTCTTC. Amino acids: CASSPHPSGSSYNEQFF.

This clonotype was seen a handful of times. As DNA, the CDR3 is TGTGCCATCAGTGAGGTCTCAGACGGGGAGCTGTTTTTT. Its translation is CAISEVSDGELFF. This chain links TRBV10-3 with TRBJ2-2; D unclear. The CDR3 length is 13 residues. Germline loops: CDR1 ENHRY, CDR2 SYGVKD. The V end lost 2 bases, the J end lost 7 bases, and 8 bases lay between the germline ends.

This clonotype was seen many times. This chain links TRBV29-1 with TRBJ2-2, with TRBD1 as a possible D gene (5 bases). The V gene's germline CDR1 is SQVTM and CDR2 ANQGSEA. The CDR3 is made up of 14 amino acids. Trimming left V 6 bases short and J 3 bases short, with 14 bases between. CDR3 in amino acids: CSVTIDRYTGELFF. The CDR3 DNA reads as TGCAGCGTCACGATTGACAGATACACCGGGGAGCTGTTTTTT.

The chain recombines TRBV20-1 with TRBJ2-1, with no clear D. V was trimmed by 1 base and J by 10 bases, leaving 8 bases between them. The CDR3 is made up of 11 amino acids. Germline loops: CDR1 DFQATT, CDR2 SNEGSKA (reference sequence). CDR3 sequence reads: CSARVGEEQFF. The CDR3 DNA is TGCAGTGCTAGAGTGGGCGAGGAGCAGTTCTTC.

This clonotype appeared a few times. The J gene is TRBJ1-1, the V gene TRBV7-9, with D perhaps TRBD1 (5 bases). The CDR3 covers 15 residues. Trimming cost V 5 bases and J 2 bases, with 15 bases left between them. In germline, CDR1 is SEHNR, CDR2 FQNEAQ (reference sequence). In nucleotides, the CDR3 is TGTGCCAGCAGCAAGGGGCAGGGTTTTAACACTGAAGCTTTCTTT. It specifies CASSKGQGFNTEAFF.

This clonotype was seen only a few times. The rearrangement links TRBV3-1 to TRBJ2-7; 15 bases line up with TRBD2. Looked up from germline, CDR1 is LGHDT and CDR2 is YNNKEL (reference sequence). The CDR3 loop spans 18 amino acids. V lost 2 bases to trimming and J lost 1 base; unmatched junction nucleotides: 6. The CDR3 loop reads CASSQRGLAGGWSYEQYF. CDR3 in DNA: TGTGCCAGCAGCCAACGAGGACTAGCGGGAGGGTGGTCCTACGAGCAGTACTTC.

This clonotype was counted ten times or more. The CDR3 loop reads CASSLDMLNQPQHF. The CDR3 DNA follows: TGTGCCAGCAGTTTAGACATGCTCAATCAGCCCCAGCATTTT. The chain links TRBV12-3 or TRBV12-4 to TRBJ1-5; D gene unclear. With 1 base removed from V and 3 bases from J, the gap between germline ends came to 7 bases. CDR3 length: 14 residues.

The V call is TRBV27, the J call TRBJ2-2; the match to TRBD2 covers 8 bases. The ends lost 3 bases at V and 1 base at J; junction bases unmatched: 1. Germline V gene lookup returns CDR1 MNHEY and CDR2 SMNVEV (reference sequence). The CDR3 runs to 15 residues. DNA for the CDR3: TGTGCCAGCAGTTTTCTAGCGGGGAACACCGGGGAGCTGTTTTTT. This codes for CASSFLAGNTGELFF.

This clonotype came up a few times. The CDR3 region has the DNA TGTGCCAGCAGCCCTGGAGGTACTAGGTGGGAGCAGTACTTC. Encoded protein: CASSPGGTRWEQYF. The V and J genes are TRBV12-3 or TRBV12-4 and TRBJ2-7; a possible D gene is TRBD2 (5 bases). The V end was cut by 6 bases, the J end by 7 bases, with 19 bases between. The CDR3 contains 14 residues.

This clonotype has ten or more counts. The genes are TRBV12-3 or TRBV12-4 and TRBJ1-2; D ambiguous. The CDR3 sequence is 13 residues long. V shed 7 bases and J shed 2 bases, with 11 bases lying between them. The CDR3 loop is CASTALRNYGYTF. CDR3 DNA: TGTGCCAGCACCGCCCTAAGAAACTATGGCTACACCTTC.

The rearrangement joins TRBV24-1 to TRBJ2-3; the match to TRBD2 covers 8 bases. Germline V gene lookup returns CDR1 KGHDR and CDR2 SFDVKD. V dropped 5 bases and J dropped 4; count of bases not matched to a gene: 13. CDR3 length equals 17 residues. The CDR3 here is CATSGSGSGPVADTQYF. Written as DNA, the CDR3 is TGTGCCACCAGTGGGAGCGGGAGTGGCCCAGTCGCAGATACGCAGTATTTT.

The V call is TRBV11-2, the J call TRBJ2-1; TRBD1 matches 7 bases. With V trimmed by 3 bases and J by 3 bases, 8 bases remained unmatched. The CDR3 has 16 amino acids. CDR1 and CDR2 (germline): SGHAT, FQNNGV. CDR3 sequence reads: CASSFRGQAIYNEQFF. For the CDR3, the DNA is TGTGCCAGCAGCTTTAGGGGGCAGGCCATCTACAATGAGCAGTTCTTC.

This clonotype was recorded a few times. The V and J genes are TRBV5-1 and TRBJ2-2; 7 nucleotides agree with TRBD2. Trimming removed 0 bases from V and 3 bases from J; junction bases left unmatched: 8. Per germline, CDR1 SGHRS and CDR2 YFSETQ. The CDR3 extends over 17 amino acids. The CDR3 sequence is CASSLGMAGAYTGELFF. In nucleotides, the CDR3 is TGCGCCAGCAGCTTGGGAATGGCGGGAGCTTACACCGGGGAGCTGTTTTTT. The whole variable domain, remainder taken from reference TRBV5-1 and TRBJ2-2, is KAGVTQTPRYLIKTRGQQVTLSCSPISGHRSVSWYQQTPGQGLQFLFEYFSETQRNKGNFPGRFSGRQFSNSRSEMNVSTLELGDSALYLCASSLGMAGAYTGELFFGEGSRLTVL.

The genes are TRBV5-1 and TRBJ2-5; 7 positions agree with TRBD1. This CDR3 is built from 15 residues. V was clipped by 4 bases and J by 5 bases; unmatched bases: 11. Per germline, CDR1 SGHRS and CDR2 YFSETQ. CDR3 amino acids: CASSLPTGQMETQYF. The CDR3 bases are TGCGCCAGCAGCCTCCCGACGGGACAGATGGAGACCCAGTACTTC.

V and J are TRBV10-3 and TRBJ2-7, with D perhaps matching TRBD2 (6 bases). Germline-derived CDR1 and CDR2 are ENHRY and SYGVKD. This CDR3 has 13 residues. V was shortened by 10 bases and J by 2 bases, with 15 bases between the two germline ends. The DNA for the CDR3 is TGTGCCAGTTCCGGGACTGCCCCCTACGAGCAGTACTTC. Amino acids: CASSGTAPYEQYF.

This clonotype has a handful of counts. V usage is TRBV29-1 and J usage is TRBJ2-1; TRBD1 might be the D (6 bases). CDR1 is SQVTM and CDR2 is ANQGSEA in the germline V gene. CDR3 size: 15 residues. V was clipped by 2 bases and J by 5 bases, with 16 bases between them. The CDR3 sequence is CSVEWGHPQNNEQFF. The CDR3 DNA follows: TGCAGCGTTGAATGGGGACACCCTCAAAACAATGAGCAGTTCTTC.

This clonotype was detected many times. The chain employs TRBV15 and TRBJ2-2, with D unresolved. Deletions cut 1 base from V and 1 base from J, with 1 base between. The CDR3 is made up of 13 amino acids. Germline V gene data show CDR1 as LNHNV and CDR2 as YYDKDF (reference sequence). CDR3: CATSRGNTGELFF. In DNA form, the CDR3 reads TGTGCCACCAGCAGAGGGAACACCGGGGAGCTGTTTTTT.

The chain couples TRBV2 to TRBJ2-2; 7 bases are a match to TRBD1. Germline loops: CDR1 SNHLY, CDR2 FYNNEI. CDR3 size: 18 residues. The V and J ends lost 0 bases and 5 bases, in that order; junction bases with no gene match: 12. The CDR3 sequence: CASSEALGKQGWTGELFF. The DNA of the CDR3 is TGTGCCAGCAGTGAAGCGCTGGGAAAACAGGGGTGGACCGGGGAGCTGTTTTTT.

J is TRBJ2-2 and V is TRBV12-3 or TRBV12-4; D could derive from TRBD1 or TRBD2 (5 bases each). The CDR3 consists of 14 residues. The V gene lost 6 bases and the J gene lost 6 bases, with 14 bases spanning the gap. CDR3 protein: CASRPRDVAGELFF. The CDR3 DNA is TGTGCCAGCAGACCCCGGGACGTTGCCGGGGAGCTGTTTTTT.

There are a few counts of this clonotype. The V gene is TRBV24-1, the J gene TRBJ2-1; 11 bases match TRBD2. The J segment lost 5 bases and the V segment lost 7 bases, leaving 3 bases of the junction unmatched. The germline gives CDR1 KGHDR, CDR2 SFDVKD. The CDR3 runs to 14 residues. CDR3 residues: CATRTSGGNNEQFF. The CDR3 DNA reads TGTGCCACCAGAACTAGCGGGGGAAACAATGAGCAGTTCTTC.